The rows below give T cell receptor beta chains drawn from one sample of a study of sequential checkpoint blockade in melanoma. Generated by immunoSEQ multiplex PCR, the TCRdb table keeps only in-frame clones and is missing some. Found here are under 7,000 clones, under 25% of them singletons; the top ten hold approximately 16%. The sequencing here drew on tumor tissue (inferred from file names), taken from a patient given nivolumab and ipilimumab in sequence. The receptors were gathered from a human donor with melanoma. The CDR3 runs from the conserved cysteine through the conserved F or W. The D gene is left open where the match is weak. Some rows mark clone size as missing; the rest say once, few, many or name a class of expanded clone.

clone size	D gene	V gene	CDR3 length	J gene	CDR3 protein	CDR3 DNA
NA	NA	TRBV19	13	TRBJ1-1	CASSVAGGSEAFF	TGTGCCAGTAGTGTGGCTGGGGGTTCTGAAGCTTTCTTT
NA	NA	TRBV12-5	16	TRBJ2-5	CASGLGLEDLQETQYF	TGTGCTAGTGGTTTGGGGTTAGAGGACCTCCAAGAGACCCAGTACTTC
NA	NA	TRBV6-8	15	TRBJ1-1	CASRPPLSGGTEAFF	TGTGCCAGCAGACCACCCTTATCGGGAGGCACTGAAGCTTTCTTT
few	NA	TRBV25-1	14	TRBJ1-1	CASSEAVMNTEAFF	TGTGCCAGCAGTGAAGCAGTCATGAACACTGAAGCTTTCTTT
NA	NA	TRBV10-3	13	TRBJ2-5	CAISEWQQETQYF	TGTGCCATCAGTGAGTGGCAGCAAGAGACCCAGTACTTC
few	NA	TRBV29-1	14	TRBJ2-3	CSSLQGGGGDTQYF	TGCAGTTCACTCCAAGGCGGAGGGGGGGATACGCAGTATTTT
few	NA	TRBV19	14	TRBJ2-2	CASSPLDLTGELFF	TGTGCCAGTAGCCCACTAGATCTCACCGGGGAGCTGTTTTTT
many	TRBD1	TRBV7-6	19	TRBJ2-6	CASSAAGTGMSSGANVLTF	TGTGCCAGCAGCGCTGCCGGGACAGGGATGAGCTCTGGGGCCAACGTCCTGACTTTC
NA	NA	TRBV7-6	15	TRBJ1-1	CASSLDGGRSSEAFF	TGTGCCAGCAGCTTAGATGGGGGGCGAAGCTCTGAAGCTTTCTTT
NA	TRBD1	TRBV10-1	16	TRBJ1-4	CASSPGQVATNEKLFF	TGCGCCAGCAGTCCGGGACAGGTTGCAACTAATGAAAAACTGTTTTTT
NA	NA	TRBV11-3	14	TRBJ2-7	CASSTTVIPYEQYF	TGTGCCAGCAGCACCACAGTTATCCCCTACGAGCAGTACTTC
NA	NA	TRBV29-1	12	TRBJ1-1	CSVVPRNTEAFF	TGCAGCGTTGTGCCGCGGAACACTGAAGCTTTCTTT
NA	TRBD1	TRBV6-8	18	TRBJ1-3	CASSSTGQGDFGGNTIYF	TGTGCCAGCAGTTCTACGGGACAGGGGGACTTTGGAGGAAACACCATATATTTT
NA	TRBD2	TRBV11-3	15	TRBJ2-7	CASSLDRGGLYEQYF	TGTGCCAGCAGCTTAGACCGGGGGGGACTTTACGAGCAGTACTTC
NA	NA	TRBV9	14	TRBJ2-1	CASNAGASYNEQFF	TGTGCCAGCAACGCGGGGGCCTCCTACAATGAGCAGTTCTTC
NA	NA	TRBV11-3	17	TRBJ2-3	CASSLSSLSVLGDTQYF	TGTGCCAGCAGCTTGTCCTCCCTATCAGTACTCGGAGATACGCAGTATTTT
many	TRBD2	TRBV11-3	15	TRBJ2-7	CASSLSAAGTGEQYF	TGTGCCAGCAGCTTGAGTGCAGCGGGGACCGGCGAGCAGTACTTC
many	NA	TRBV2	14	TRBJ2-3	CASSEAVNTDTQYF	TGTGCCAGCAGTGAAGCAGTCAACACAGATACGCAGTATTTT
NA	TRBD2	TRBV5-1	14	TRBJ2-3	CASSLAGALNTQYF	TGCGCCAGCAGCCTAGCGGGGGCCCTTAATACGCAGTATTTT
NA	NA	TRBV19	17	TRBJ2-1	CASSMAPISVGHNEQFF	TGTGCCAGTAGTATGGCCCCCATAAGCGTCGGGCACAATGAGCAGTTCTTC
many	NA	TRBV9	15	TRBJ2-3	CASSVVESNTDTQYF	TGTGCCAGCAGCGTAGTCGAGAGCAACACAGATACGCAGTATTTT
many	NA	TRBV6-8	13	TRBJ2-3	CAINYKGQDTQYF	TGTGCCATCAACTACAAGGGGCAAGATACGCAGTATTTT
many	NA	TRBV11-3	14	TRBJ1-1	CASSLLDRNTEAFF	TGTGCCAGCAGCTTGTTGGACAGGAACACTGAAGCTTTCTTT
few	TRBD1	TRBV10-3	13	TRBJ1-2	CAISERQGFGYTF	TGTGCCATCAGTGAGAGACAGGGGTTCGGCTACACCTTC
medium-sized	NA	TRBV6-8	13	TRBJ2-4	CASSYSNQNIQYF	TGTGCCAGCAGTTACTCTAATCAAAACATTCAGTACTTC
NA	NA	TRBV30	16	TRBJ1-6	CAWSVGASSYNSPLHF	TGTGCCTGGAGTGTGGGCGCTAGCTCCTATAATTCACCCCTCCACTTT
few	NA	TRBV23-1	13	TRBJ1-1	CASSFAGNTEAFF	TGCGCCAGCAGCTTCGCCGGGAACACTGAAGCTTTCTTT
NA	NA	TRBV29-1	12	TRBJ1-2	CSIADRDYGYTF	TGCAGCATCGCGGACAGAGACTATGGCTACACCTTC
NA	TRBD1	TRBV6-8	15	TRBJ1-1	CASSRTGGSNTEAFF	TGTGCCAGCAGTCGGACAGGGGGTTCGAACACTGAAGCTTTCTTT
NA	TRBD1	TRBV11-3	14	TRBJ1-1	CASSRGQDYTEAFF	TGTGCCAGCAGCCGGGGACAGGACTACACTGAAGCTTTCTTT
medium-sized	NA	TRBV18	14	TRBJ2-1	CASSPGLSPEKQFF	TGTGCCAGCTCACCGGGACTTAGTCCGGAAAAGCAGTTCTTC
few	NA	TRBV12-5	20	TRBJ2-5	CASGLAAFTGITIFVETQYF	TGTGCTAGTGGTTTAGCTGCCTTCACCGGGATCACAATTTTTGTAGAGACCCAGTACTTC
NA	NA	TRBV19	14	TRBJ2-2	CARGPDLDTGELFF	TGTGCCAGGGGCCCGGACTTAGACACCGGGGAGCTGTTTTTT
many	NA	TRBV11-3	14	TRBJ2-7	CASSLTIKTYEQYF	TGTGCCAGCAGCTTAACCATCAAGACCTACGAGCAGTACTTC
NA	TRBD1	TRBV7-2	13	TRBJ1-1	CASKTQGWTEAFF	TGTGCCAGCAAGACACAGGGGTGGACTGAAGCTTTCTTT
NA	NA	TRBV7-1	13	TRBJ2-5	CASSKVAAETQYF	TGTGCCAGCAGCAAAGTAGCGGCAGAGACCCAGTACTTC
NA	NA	TRBV27	15	TRBJ1-5	CASSPWGGGNQPQHF	TGTGCCAGCAGTCCATGGGGAGGAGGCAATCAGCCCCAGCATTTT
many	NA	TRBV11-3	15	TRBJ1-3	CASSLEWVSGNTIYF	TGTGCCAGCAGCTTGGAATGGGTCTCTGGAAACACCATATATTTT
NA	TRBD1	TRBV11-3	15	TRBJ2-5	CASSPGTGAQETQYF	TGTGCCAGCAGCCCCGGGACAGGGGCTCAAGAGACCCAGTACTTC
NA	NA	TRBV6-4	11	TRBJ1-6	CAVRGYSPLHF	TGTGCCGTTCGGGGTTATTCACCCCTCCACTTT
large	TRBD1	TRBV6-8	14	TRBJ2-2	CAISGTVNTGELFF	TGTGCCATCAGTGGGACAGTGAACACCGGGGAGCTGTTTTTT
NA	NA	TRBV5-1	17	TRBJ2-7	CASSGPTSGGDIYEQYF	TGCGCCAGCAGCGGACCGACTAGTGGGGGGGACATATACGAGCAGTACTTC
NA	TRBD1	TRBV18	15	TRBJ2-2	CASSPGQGYTGELFF	TGTGCCAGCTCACCGGGACAGGGGTACACCGGGGAGCTGTTTTTT
once	NA	TRBV19	12	TRBJ1-5	CATRDSNQPQHF	TGTGCCACAAGGGATAGCAATCAGCCCCAGCATTTT
medium-sized	TRBD1	TRBV11-3	14	TRBJ1-2	CASSYGQGLGGYTF	TGTGCCAGCAGTTATGGACAGGGATTAGGGGGCTACACCTTC
few	NA	TRBV29-1	13	TRBJ2-1	CSAVLSRTLKKFF	TGCAGCGCCGTTCTCTCCCGGACCCTGAAGAAGTTCTTC
few	NA	TRBV14	18	TRBJ2-5	CASSQDLGVRQVRETQYF	TGTGCCAGCAGCCAAGATCTCGGGGTACGACAGGTGCGCGAGACCCAGTACTTC
many	TRBD1	TRBV11-3	14	TRBJ1-2	CASSNDRGWDGYTF	TGTGCCAGCAGCAACGACAGGGGTTGGGATGGCTACACCTTC